Below, 26 T cell receptor beta chains from the same sample are listed, as sequenced in a study of cytomegalovirus exposure and HLA in healthy donors. PCR used 60 Vbeta primers and 13 Jbeta primers. The data were produced by immunoSEQ multiplex PCR, yet TCRdb's version contains in-frame clones alone and is incomplete. The table lists about 170,000 clones, under 85% of them singletons, with under 3% in the top ten. Input material: PBMCs. All receptors derive from a human donor in good health.

The V and J genes are TRBV19 and TRBJ2-1; D possibly corresponds to TRBD2 (7 bases). Germline V CDR1 and CDR2: LNHDA, SQIVND (reference sequence). The length of the CDR3 is 13 residues. Trimming took off 6 bases at V and 6 bases at J, with 12 bases between the two ends. DNA for the CDR3: TGTGCCAGTAGGCCTGCGGGGGCCAATGAGCAGTTCTTC. Its translation is CASRPAGANEQFF.

Notes on this clone: Within the sample, other DNA sequences also encode this same CDR3. The CDR3 region is CASSLGRGYEQYF. The CDR3 DNA reads TGTGCCAGCAGCTTAGGGCGGGGCTACGAGCAGTACTTC. The J gene is TRBJ2-7, the V gene TRBV7-3; a weak D match, TRBD2 (6 bases). The germline CDR1 and CDR2 sequences are SGHTA and FQGTGA. The CDR3 runs 13 residues. The V and J ends lost 2 bases and 3 bases respectively, with 8 bases between them.

The V call is TRBV10-3, the J call TRBJ1-5; 9 bases are shared with TRBD1. Germline V gene lookup returns CDR1 ENHRY and CDR2 SYGVKD. The CDR3 is made up of 14 amino acids. V was pared by 10 bases and J by 2 bases, with 6 bases of the junction left unmatched. The CDR3 DNA is TGTGCCAGCACAGGGGGCGACGGCAATCAGCCCCAGCATTTT. Translation gives CASTGGDGNQPQHF.

This CDR3 reads CASSAEGQIQETQYF. The DNA for the CDR3 is TGTGCCAGCAGCGCCGAGGGACAGATCCAAGAGACCCAGTACTTC. J is TRBJ2-5 and V is TRBV9; 7 positions match TRBD1. The CDR3 is made up of 15 amino acids. V gave up 3 bases and J gave up 1 base; unmatched junction bases: 6. Germline lookup yields CDR1 SGDLS and CDR2 YYNGEE.

V is TRBV14 and J is TRBJ1-5; D gene unclear. V shed 4 bases and J shed 4 bases, with 17 bases lying between them. Germline loops: CDR1 SGHDN, CDR2 FVKESK. CDR3 size: 16 residues. CDR3 nucleotide sequence: TGTGCCAGCAGCCCCCGGACTGAGAGAATTAATCAGCCCCAGCATTTT. Translation gives CASSPRTERINQPQHF.

The CDR3 here is CASSVAPDRGSNYGYTF. For the CDR3, the DNA is TGTGCCAGCAGCGTAGCTCCTGACAGGGGCTCTAACTATGGCTACACCTTC. This chain links TRBV9 with TRBJ1-2, with 8 nucleotides matching TRBD1. J was trimmed by 0 bases and V by 0 bases; bases with no gene match: 7. The CDR3 totals 17 residues. The germline V gene encodes CDR1 SGDLS and CDR2 YYNGEE. The full variable domain, rest sourced from reference TRBV9 and TRBJ1-2, is DSGVTQTPKHLITATGQRVTLRCSPRSGDLSVYWYQQSLDQGLQFLIQYYNGEERAKGNILERFSAQQFPDLHSELNLSSLELGDSALYFCASSVAPDRGSNYGYTFGSGTRLTVV.

This clone was seen more than once but under ten times. This chain connects TRBV4-2 to TRBJ2-7; 16 positions match TRBD2. Trimming cost V 0 bases and J 7 bases; bases outside gene matches: 6. CDR1 and CDR2 from the germline V gene are LGHNA and YNFKEQ. The CDR3 has 17 residues. The CDR3 is CASSQDGTSGGAQEQYF. DNA for the CDR3: TGTGCCAGCAGCCAAGATGGGACTAGCGGGGGGGCCCAGGAGCAGTACTTC.

The chain is built from TRBV7-9 and TRBJ1-2; TRBD1 aligns across 7 bases. Germline V CDR1 and CDR2: SEHNR, FQNEAQ (reference sequence). This CDR3 is 14 amino acids long. V lost 5 bases to trimming and J lost 2 bases; unmatched junction nucleotides: 5. The CDR3: CASSPRQGNYGYTF. Written as DNA, the CDR3 is TGTGCCAGCAGCCCCCGACAGGGAAACTATGGCTACACCTTC.

This clone was counted only a few times. This chain uses TRBV7-6 with TRBJ2-2, with 12 positions matching TRBD2. The length of the CDR3 is 19 residues. Germline CDR1 is SGHVS and CDR2 is FNYEAQ. Trimming at V came to 6 bases and at J to 6 bases, leaving 17 bases not matched to a gene. The CDR3 bases are TGTGCCAGCAGTCTAGGGGGGCACTGGACTAGCGGGGACGCCGGGGAGCTGTTTTTT. It is translated as CASSLGGHWTSGDAGELFF. The variable domain in full, completed from reference TRBV7-6 and TRBJ2-2, reads GAGVSQSPRYKVTKRGQDVALRCDPISGHVSLYWYRQALGQGPEFLTYFNYEAQQDKSGLPNDRFSAERPEGSISTLTIQRTEQRDSAMYRCASSLGGHWTSGDAGELFFGEGSRLTVL.

This clone came up a few times. The CDR3 region has the DNA TGTGCTAGTGGTTTGGTAGGGGACATTTCCTACGAGCAGTACTTC. Translation gives CASGLVGDISYEQYF. This chain uses TRBV12-5 with TRBJ2-7, with D perhaps TRBD1 (6 bases). Trimming shortened V by 0 bases and J by 1 base, and 10 bases separated the two germline ends. The germline gives CDR1 LGHNT, CDR2 FRNRAP. The CDR3 sequence is 15 residues long. Combining the CDR3 with reference TRBV12-5 and TRBJ2-7 gives the whole variable domain DARVTQTPRHKVTEMGQEVTMRCQPILGHNTVFWYRQTMMQGLELLAYFRNRAPLDDSGMPKDRFSAEMPDATLATLKIQPSEPRDSAVYFCASGLVGDISYEQYFGPGTRLTVT.

This chain connects TRBV11-3 to TRBJ1-4; no definite D call. The CDR3 has 14 residues. V was pared by 6 bases and J by 4 bases, with 12 bases between. CDR1 SGHNT and CDR2 YENEEA come from the germline V gene. CDR3 region: CASRNTAGNEKLFF. The CDR3 bases are TGTGCCAGCAGAAATACAGCTGGTAATGAAAAACTGTTTTTT.

Here the CDR3 DNA reads TGTGCCAGCAGTTTATCCAATAACTATGGCTACACCTTC. Translated, it gives CASSLSNNYGYTF. The gene calls are TRBV27 and TRBJ1-2; D uncertain. This CDR3 is built from 13 residues. V lost 0 bases to trimming and J lost 1 base, with 3 bases between them. CDR1 and CDR2 (germline): MNHEY, SMNVEV (reference sequence).

V gene TRBV7-8 combines with J gene TRBJ1-6; D possibly corresponds to TRBD1 (5 bases). The CDR3 is 18 residues long. V lost 1 base to trimming and J lost 0 bases, with 13 bases between them. Looked up from germline, CDR1 is SGHVS and CDR2 is FQNEAQ. CDR3 nucleotides: TGTGCCAGCAGCTTAGGGGCAGGGTGGAGCTCCTATAATTCACCCCTCCACTTT. Its protein is CASSLGAGWSSYNSPLHF. The whole variable domain, remainder taken from reference TRBV7-8 and TRBJ1-6, is GAGVSQSPRYKVAKRGQDVALRCDPISGHVSLFWYQQALGQGPEFLTYFQNEAQLDKSGLPSDRFFAERPEGSVSTLKIQRTQQEDSAVYLCASSLGAGWSSYNSPLHFGNGTRLTVT.

This chain joins TRBV9 and TRBJ2-3, with a tentative D call TRBD2 (5 bases). V dropped 4 bases and J dropped 0 bases, with 9 bases sitting between them. CDR1 and CDR2 from the germline V gene are SGDLS and YYNGEE. The CDR3 is made up of 14 amino acids. The CDR3 nucleotides are TGTGCCAGCAGCTTTACTAGAAGCACAGATACGCAGTATTTT. Translation gives CASSFTRSTDTQYF.

The chain is built from TRBV5-6 and TRBJ2-3; D not resolved. The CDR3 is 13 residues long. Trimming shortened V by 2 bases and J by 1 base, and 5 bases separated the two germline ends. The germline gives CDR1 SGHDT, CDR2 YYEEEE. CDR3 residues: CASSFPGTDTQYF. The CDR3 bases are TGTGCCAGCAGCTTCCCTGGCACAGATACGCAGTATTTT.

The rearrangement uses TRBV7-8 and TRBJ2-2; D gene unclear. CDR3 length: 14 residues. Germline lookup yields CDR1 SGHVS and CDR2 FQNEAQ. V lost 3 bases and J 5 bases, leaving 10 bases between the germline ends. CDR3 amino acids: CASSFRVQTGELFF. The CDR3 region has the DNA TGTGCCAGCAGCTTCCGGGTTCAAACCGGGGAGCTGTTTTTT.

This clone was observed a handful of times. The chain recombines TRBV11-2 with TRBJ2-3, with 8 positions matching TRBD2. CDR1 and CDR2 (germline): SGHAT, FQNNGV. J lost 0 bases, V lost 1 base, and 9 bases had no gene match. This CDR3 contains 18 residues. As DNA, the CDR3 is TGTGCCAGCAGCTTAGGTGTAGGTAGCGGGGTTAGCACAGATACGCAGTATTTT. Amino acid sequence: CASSLGVGSGVSTDTQYF.

Regarding this clone: At one boundary the junction diverges from the germline segment, which might be a read error. The chain carries TRBV4-2 and TRBJ2-1; 14 nucleotides align to TRBD2. Germline CDR1 and CDR2: LGHNA and YNFKEQ. The CDR3 covers 17 residues. DNA for the CDR3: TGTGCCAGCAGCCAAGGGACTAGCGGGGGGCCGGCTAATGGGCAGTTCTTC. It is translated as CASSQGTSGGPANGQFF.

This chain joins TRBV6-5 and TRBJ1-5; D is possibly TRBD1 (5 bases). Germline assignment: CDR1 MNHEY and CDR2 SVGAGI. The V and J ends lost 0 bases and 6 bases respectively, with 12 bases between them. The CDR3 runs 15 residues. The CDR3 loop is CASSYSGALGQPQHF. The CDR3 nucleotides read TGTGCCAGCAGTTACTCAGGGGCTTTGGGTCAGCCCCAGCATTTT.

With regard to this clone: Other DNA sequences in the sample encode the same CDR3. The V gene is TRBV4-1, the J gene TRBJ1-2; no firm D call. The germline V gene has CDR1 MGHRA and CDR2 YSYEKL. The CDR3 loop spans 14 amino acids. V was clipped by 2 bases and J by 5 bases, with 12 bases between them. The CDR3 DNA sequence: TGCGCCAGCAGCCAACAAGAGTCCCTTTATGGCTACACCTTC. Translated: CASSQQESLYGYTF.

The rearrangement uses TRBV2 and TRBJ1-1; D remains unclear. The CDR3 sequence is 13 residues long. Germline values: CDR1 SNHLY, CDR2 FYNNEI. The V end lost 4 bases, the J end lost 4 bases, and 10 bases lay between the germline ends. The DNA for the CDR3 is TGTGCCAGCAGTGGGCAGATTACCACTGAAGCTTTCTTT. It translates to CASSGQITTEAFF. Full variable domain (missing parts from reference TRBV2 and TRBJ1-1): EPEVTQTPSHQVTQMGQEVILRCVPISNHLYFYWYRQILGQKVEFLVSFYNNEISEKSEIFDDQFSVERPDGSNFTLKIRSTKLEDSAMYFCASSGQITTEAFFGQGTRLTVV.

This clone has a handful of counts. The rearrangement joins TRBV6-1 to TRBJ2-1; D might be TRBD2 (5 bases). V was clipped by 4 bases and J by 0 bases, with 13 bases between them. The CDR3 is made up of 16 amino acids. Germline assignment: CDR1 MNHNS and CDR2 SASEGT. CDR3 residues: CASSVQPGSSYNEQFF. The CDR3 bases are TGTGCCAGCAGTGTACAACCTGGGAGCTCCTACAATGAGCAGTTCTTC.

The chain recombines TRBV14 with TRBJ2-7; D is possibly TRBD1 (6 bases). This CDR3 is 15 amino acids long. V was shortened by 3 bases and J by 0 bases, with 12 bases between the two germline ends. Germline V lookup: CDR1 SGHDN, CDR2 FVKESK. The chain's CDR3 is CASSQAGQNSYEQYF. CDR3 coding DNA: TGTGCCAGCAGCCAGGCTGGACAGAACTCCTACGAGCAGTACTTC.

The table lists this clone with many counts. The V gene is TRBV28, the J gene TRBJ2-3; tentative D call: TRBD2 (5 bases). Deletions cut 4 bases from V and 3 bases from J, with 8 bases between. CDR1 is MDHEN, CDR2 SYDVKM, per germline. The CDR3 loop spans 13 amino acids. CDR3 bases: TGTGCCAGCAGTTATCCGGGAACAGATACGCAGTATTTT. Protein sequence: CASSYPGTDTQYF.

This chain links TRBV7-2 with TRBJ2-7; 8 positions agree with TRBD1. V dropped 5 bases and J dropped 6; count of bases not matched to a gene: 6. CDR3 length equals 13 residues. Germline-derived CDR1 and CDR2 are SGHTA and FQGNSA. DNA for the CDR3: TGTGCCAGCAGCATCAGGGGGCTGGCCGAGCAGTACTTC. It yields the protein CASSIRGLAEQYF.

The rearrangement uses TRBV5-1 and TRBJ2-5; possibly TRBD2 for D (5 bases). Deletions cut 0 bases from V and 7 bases from J, with 10 bases between. The CDR3 length is 13 residues. The germline gives CDR1 SGHRS, CDR2 YFSETQ. The CDR3 loop reads CASSLEPRGTQYF. In DNA form, the CDR3 reads TGCGCCAGCAGCTTGGAACCCCGGGGGACCCAGTACTTC.